Below, 25 T cell receptor beta chains from the same sample are listed, as sequenced in a study of shared clonotypes between healthy human individuals. Method: immunoSEQ multiplex PCR; TCRdb's copy keeps in-frame clones and lacks some. The table shows around 2.5 million clones, with 80% to 95% occurring only once. The sample taken for sequencing was naive CD4+ T cells from PBMCs. The subset: CD45RA+ positively selected. Every receptor here comes from a man aged 18 to 30 in good health. Some clones in this sample may be carry-over from other donors' samples.

The chain is built from TRBV6-5 and TRBJ2-2; weak D call: TRBD1 (6 bases). V was pared by 7 bases and J by 3 bases, with 12 bases between. Germline loops: CDR1 MNHEY, CDR2 SVGAGI. This CDR3 is built from 14 residues. The CDR3 nucleotides read TGTGCCAGCAAGGGTCAGGGGTACACCGGGGAGCTGTTTTTT. Protein sequence: CASKGQGYTGELFF.

This clone has just a few counts. V and J are TRBV6-1 and TRBJ1-1; D unclear. The ends were cut back, 0 bases at V and 13 bases at J, with 12 bases in the middle. CDR1 and CDR2 (germline): MNHNS, SASEGT. The CDR3 is made up of 12 amino acids. The CDR3 loop reads CASSEAPSFGFF. The CDR3 coding sequence is TGTGCCAGCAGTGAAGCCCCCAGCTTTGGTTTCTTT.

This chain's CDR3 is CASSGKNTEAFF. CDR3 DNA sequence: TGTGCCAGCAGTGGGAAGAACACTGAAGCTTTCTTT. The chain has TRBV6-1 and TRBJ1-1, with D unclear. V was shortened by 4 bases and J by 1 base, with 4 bases between the two germline ends. The CDR3 is 12 amino acids. Germline values: CDR1 MNHNS, CDR2 SASEGT.

The genes are TRBV11-3 and TRBJ2-1, with 7 bases identical to TRBD1. The V and J ends lost 5 bases and 9 bases, in that order; junction bases with no gene match: 7. The CDR3 length is 13 residues. Looked up from germline, CDR1 is SGHNT and CDR2 is YENEEA. The CDR3 sequence is CASSNDRAGEQFF. In DNA, the CDR3 is TGTGCCAGCAGCAACGACAGGGCAGGTGAGCAGTTCTTC.

The sample holds one count of this clone. Within the sample, other DNA sequences also encode this same CDR3. The rearrangement links TRBV28 to TRBJ1-2; 8 nucleotides line up with TRBD1. The CDR3 spans 12 residues. CDR1 and CDR2 (germline): MDHEN, SYDVKM. Trimming removed 6 bases from V and 6 bases from J; junction bases left unmatched: 3. The CDR3 DNA follows: TGTGCCAGCAGCCTGACAGGGGATGGCTACACCTTC. It codes for CASSLTGDGYTF.

CDR3 protein: CASSRHPQETQYF. The CDR3 bases are TGTGCCAGCAGCCGCCACCCCCAAGAGACCCAGTACTTC. The J gene is TRBJ2-5, the V gene TRBV6-5; D is ambiguous. The CDR3 consists of 13 residues. The germline V gene has CDR1 MNHEY and CDR2 SVGAGI. V was pared by 6 bases and J by 1 base, with 9 bases between.

This chain joins TRBV7-7 and TRBJ2-2; 10 positions agree with TRBD1. The CDR3 extends over 16 amino acids. The trim removed 5 bases at V and 0 bases at J, leaving 3 bases unmatched. Germline CDR1 SSHAT, CDR2 FNYEAQ (reference sequence). The CDR3 here is CASSPTGGSNTGELFF. For the CDR3, the DNA is TGTGCCAGCAGCCCGACAGGGGGCTCGAACACCGGGGAGCTGTTTTTT.

The V call is TRBV15, the J call TRBJ2-6; D could derive from TRBD1 or TRBD2 (5 bases each). The CDR3 is 16 residues long. CDR1 and CDR2 (germline): LNHNV, YYDKDF (reference sequence). Trimming pared 3 bases from V and 4 bases from J, leaving 13 bases between. The DNA for the CDR3 is TGTGCCACCAGCAGGGACGGGGCGGCCGGGGCCAACGTCCTGACTTTC. Its protein product is CATSRDGAAGANVLTF. The full variable domain, its missing parts supplied by reference TRBV15 and TRBJ2-6, is DAMVIQNPRYQVTQFGKPVTLSCSQTLNHNVMYWYQQKSSQAPKLLFHYYDKDFNNEADTPDNFQSRRPNTSFCFLDIRSPGLGDTAMYLCATSRDGAAGANVLTFGAGSRLTVL.

V is TRBV2 and J is TRBJ2-2; D uncertain. Trimming shortened V by 4 bases and J by 4 bases, and 1 base separated the two germline ends. CDR3 length: 11 amino acids. Germline V gene sequence: CDR1 SNHLY, CDR2 FYNNEI. The CDR3 region is CASSATGELFF. The CDR3 coding sequence is TGTGCCAGCAGTGCCACCGGGGAGCTGTTTTTT.

This rearrangement joins TRBV9 to TRBJ2-7, with a possible D match to TRBD1 (5 bases). Looked up from germline, CDR1 is SGDLS and CDR2 is YYNGEE. The ends were cut back, 3 bases at V and 0 bases at J, with 16 bases in the middle. The CDR3 is 16 residues long. As DNA, the CDR3 is TGTGCCAGCAGCGCCAGACAGATATCAAGCTCCTACGAGCAGTACTTC. Its protein is CASSARQISSSYEQYF.

The chain combines TRBV28 with TRBJ1-3; 7 bases map to TRBD1. V shed 4 bases and J 4 bases; nucleotides not matched to a gene: 4. From germline, CDR1 is MDHEN and CDR2 SYDVKM. The CDR3 is 14 amino acids. CDR3 sequence reads: CASSSPGQGNTIYF. The CDR3 DNA follows: TGTGCCAGCAGTTCTCCGGGACAGGGAAACACCATATATTTT.

V gene TRBV28 combines with J gene TRBJ2-5, with D tentatively TRBD2 (6 bases). This CDR3 has 16 amino acids. Trimming stripped 3 bases from V and 3 bases from J, with 17 bases between. Germline CDR1 and CDR2: MDHEN and SYDVKM. CDR3 amino acids: CASSFIPGRREETQYF. CDR3 bases: TGTGCCAGCAGTTTCATACCCGGGAGACGGGAAGAGACCCAGTACTTC.

The gene calls are TRBV19 and TRBJ2-7, with D perhaps given as TRBD1 or TRBD2 (5 bases each). The CDR3 length is 13 residues. Germline loops: CDR1 LNHDA, CDR2 SQIVND (reference sequence). The V and J ends lost 3 bases and 7 bases respectively, with 13 bases between them. The CDR3 loop reads CASSIERGGEQYF. In DNA, the CDR3 is TGTGCCAGTAGTATCGAGAGGGGCGGGGAGCAGTACTTC.

The V gene is TRBV6-5, the J gene TRBJ2-3; D is ambiguous. Between the trimmed V and J ends, which lost 6 bases and 6 bases, there was a span of 7 bases. The CDR3 totals 11 residues. Germline V gene data show CDR1 as MNHEY and CDR2 as SVGAGI. CDR3 in amino acids: CASSRQDTQYF. As DNA, the CDR3 is TGTGCCAGCAGCCGGCAGGATACGCAGTATTTT.

The chain joins TRBV19 to TRBJ2-1; 14 positions match TRBD2. Germline CDR1 reads LNHDA; CDR2 reads SQIVND (reference sequence). The length of the CDR3 is 14 residues. The V segment lost 3 bases and the J segment 11 bases; nucleotides outside the gene matches: 3. Here the CDR3 reads CASSMTSGRAQQFF. CDR3 in DNA: TGTGCCAGTAGTATGACTAGCGGGAGGGCTCAGCAGTTCTTC.

The chain combines TRBV28 with TRBJ2-1; tentatively, D is TRBD2 (6 bases). Trimming left V 6 bases short and J 4 bases short, with 19 bases between. Germline V gene sequence: CDR1 MDHEN, CDR2 SYDVKM. CDR3 size: 16 residues. The CDR3 nucleotides read TGTGCCAGCAGCCCTCTCGGGACTGGGCGATACAATGAGCAGTTCTTC. Translation gives CASSPLGTGRYNEQFF.

Turning to this clone: Within the sample, other DNA sequences also encode this same CDR3. The gene calls are TRBV5-1 and TRBJ2-1; 7 bases are a match to TRBD2. Trimming removed 0 bases from V and 3 bases from J; junction bases left unmatched: 3. This CDR3 is 15 amino acids long. The germline gives CDR1 SGHRS, CDR2 YFSETQ. Here the CDR3 DNA reads TGCGCCAGCAGCTTGGAGCTAGCGGACTACAATGAGCAGTTCTTC. Translating gives CASSLELADYNEQFF.

The J gene is TRBJ2-3, the V gene TRBV19, with D hard to call. The CDR3 totals 14 residues. V lost 2 bases and J 1 base, leaving 7 bases between the germline ends. Per germline, CDR1 LNHDA and CDR2 SQIVND (reference sequence). The CDR3 DNA sequence: TGTGCCAGTAGTATAATCGACGGCACAGATACGCAGTATTTT. Translation gives CASSIIDGTDTQYF.

Of note for this clone: The CDR3 does not close with the conserved phenylalanine or tryptophan, likely indicating a read error. Because the CDR3's place on the DNA is in doubt, the DNA is left out and the CDR3 is given as listed by TCRdb. The genes are TRBV28 and TRBJ1-4. A total of 14 residues make up the CDR3, ends included. Germline lookup yields CDR1 MDHEN and CDR2 SYDVKM. The CDR3 loop reads CASSLLVDGPLTFC.

This chain joins TRBV28 and TRBJ1-4; D unclear. This CDR3 comprises 13 residues. The V end lost 2 bases, the J end lost 8 bases, and 9 bases lay between the germline ends. Germline CDR1 and CDR2: MDHEN and SYDVKM. For the CDR3, the DNA is TGTGCCAGCAGTTTAAGTTGGTGGGAAAAACTGTTTTTT. This translates into CASSLSWWEKLFF. The variable domain in full, completed from reference TRBV28 and TRBJ1-4, reads DVKVTQSSRYLVKRTGEKVFLECVQDMDHENMFWYRQDPGLGLRLIYFSYDVKMKEKGDIPEGYSVSREKKERFSLILESASTNQTSMYLCASSLSWWEKLFFGSGTQLSVL.

The V and J genes are TRBV6-4 and TRBJ1-1, with a tentative D call TRBD1 (6 bases). Germline loops: CDR1 MRHNA, CDR2 SNTAGT. Trimming removed 4 bases from V and 4 bases from J, with 16 bases in between. The CDR3 totals 15 residues. This chain's CDR3 is CASSAQLGGRTEAFF. CDR3 in DNA: TGTGCCAGCAGTGCCCAATTGGGGGGGCGCACTGAAGCTTTCTTT.

The rearrangement joins TRBV28 to TRBJ2-7; D possibly corresponds to TRBD1 (6 bases). Germline CDR1 and CDR2: MDHEN and SYDVKM. Trimming took 7 bases from V and 1 from J, leaving 14 bases between them. The CDR3 spans 14 residues. CDR3 bases: TGTGCCAGCACCGTTGTAAGGGGGTCCTACGAGCAGTACTTC. This sequence encodes CASTVVRGSYEQYF.

CDR3 DNA sequence: TGTGCCATCAAAGCGACAGGGGAGTATGGCTACACCTTC. Its protein product is CAIKATGEYGYTF. The chain joins TRBV10-3 to TRBJ1-2, with 8 bases identical to TRBD1. CDR1 ENHRY and CDR2 SYGVKD come from the germline V gene. V was pared by 7 bases and J by 5 bases, with 6 bases of the junction left unmatched. The CDR3 extends over 13 amino acids.

This clone was recorded only once. This chain uses TRBV18 with TRBJ2-2; a possible D gene is TRBD1 (6 bases). This CDR3 comprises 15 residues. V gave up 4 bases and J gave up 4 bases, with 13 bases separating them. Per germline, CDR1 KGHSH and CDR2 LQKENI. CDR3 bases: TGTGCCAGCTCACTGGGACAACCAACCACCGGGGAGCTGTTTTTT. The encoded protein is CASSLGQPTTGELFF.

This chain links TRBV2 with TRBJ1-6; tentative D call: TRBD1 (5 bases). This CDR3 is built from 16 residues. V lost 3 bases to trimming and J lost 6 bases, with 15 bases between them. The germline V gene encodes CDR1 SNHLY and CDR2 FYNNEI. The CDR3 DNA sequence: TGTGCCAGCAGTGAGGCCACGACAGAGTTTAATTCACCCCTCCACTTT. Residues: CASSEATTEFNSPLHF.